The entry below gives a single TCR beta chain sequence along with its context. Its antigen is still unknown. PCR was performed a second time for about 7 to 11 cycles using a sample-barcoded 5' primer and a J-beta primer mix. TCRdb used MiXCR to reprocess the 5' RACE reads, holding one entry per CDR3 protein. Of hundreds of thousands of distinct CDR3 sequences detected, 24% appear once; the ten largest clones hold just under 9%. The data are from a study of blood T cells in healthy people across ages. Regarding the study as a whole: Researchers report that TCR beta diversity correlated strongly with naive T cell percentage.

The CDR3 length is 15 residues. V lost 0 bases and J lost 3; bases outside the gene matches: 5. Germline V gene data show CDR1 as LGHDT and CDR2 as YNNKEL (reference sequence). These data also featured in a second study, about T cells of mothers and their children. From that paper: Related mother-child pairs showed slightly higher but non-significant overlap than unrelated pairs.

V is TRBV3-1 and J is TRBJ2-7; 7 bases map to TRBD1. Sequencing was carried out using blood. This TCR was sampled from a boy younger than 18 in good health. In nucleotides, the CDR3 is TGTGCCAGCAGCCAAGAAGGCAGGGGGATCTACGAGCAGTACTTC. Amino acids: CASSQEGRGIYEQYF.